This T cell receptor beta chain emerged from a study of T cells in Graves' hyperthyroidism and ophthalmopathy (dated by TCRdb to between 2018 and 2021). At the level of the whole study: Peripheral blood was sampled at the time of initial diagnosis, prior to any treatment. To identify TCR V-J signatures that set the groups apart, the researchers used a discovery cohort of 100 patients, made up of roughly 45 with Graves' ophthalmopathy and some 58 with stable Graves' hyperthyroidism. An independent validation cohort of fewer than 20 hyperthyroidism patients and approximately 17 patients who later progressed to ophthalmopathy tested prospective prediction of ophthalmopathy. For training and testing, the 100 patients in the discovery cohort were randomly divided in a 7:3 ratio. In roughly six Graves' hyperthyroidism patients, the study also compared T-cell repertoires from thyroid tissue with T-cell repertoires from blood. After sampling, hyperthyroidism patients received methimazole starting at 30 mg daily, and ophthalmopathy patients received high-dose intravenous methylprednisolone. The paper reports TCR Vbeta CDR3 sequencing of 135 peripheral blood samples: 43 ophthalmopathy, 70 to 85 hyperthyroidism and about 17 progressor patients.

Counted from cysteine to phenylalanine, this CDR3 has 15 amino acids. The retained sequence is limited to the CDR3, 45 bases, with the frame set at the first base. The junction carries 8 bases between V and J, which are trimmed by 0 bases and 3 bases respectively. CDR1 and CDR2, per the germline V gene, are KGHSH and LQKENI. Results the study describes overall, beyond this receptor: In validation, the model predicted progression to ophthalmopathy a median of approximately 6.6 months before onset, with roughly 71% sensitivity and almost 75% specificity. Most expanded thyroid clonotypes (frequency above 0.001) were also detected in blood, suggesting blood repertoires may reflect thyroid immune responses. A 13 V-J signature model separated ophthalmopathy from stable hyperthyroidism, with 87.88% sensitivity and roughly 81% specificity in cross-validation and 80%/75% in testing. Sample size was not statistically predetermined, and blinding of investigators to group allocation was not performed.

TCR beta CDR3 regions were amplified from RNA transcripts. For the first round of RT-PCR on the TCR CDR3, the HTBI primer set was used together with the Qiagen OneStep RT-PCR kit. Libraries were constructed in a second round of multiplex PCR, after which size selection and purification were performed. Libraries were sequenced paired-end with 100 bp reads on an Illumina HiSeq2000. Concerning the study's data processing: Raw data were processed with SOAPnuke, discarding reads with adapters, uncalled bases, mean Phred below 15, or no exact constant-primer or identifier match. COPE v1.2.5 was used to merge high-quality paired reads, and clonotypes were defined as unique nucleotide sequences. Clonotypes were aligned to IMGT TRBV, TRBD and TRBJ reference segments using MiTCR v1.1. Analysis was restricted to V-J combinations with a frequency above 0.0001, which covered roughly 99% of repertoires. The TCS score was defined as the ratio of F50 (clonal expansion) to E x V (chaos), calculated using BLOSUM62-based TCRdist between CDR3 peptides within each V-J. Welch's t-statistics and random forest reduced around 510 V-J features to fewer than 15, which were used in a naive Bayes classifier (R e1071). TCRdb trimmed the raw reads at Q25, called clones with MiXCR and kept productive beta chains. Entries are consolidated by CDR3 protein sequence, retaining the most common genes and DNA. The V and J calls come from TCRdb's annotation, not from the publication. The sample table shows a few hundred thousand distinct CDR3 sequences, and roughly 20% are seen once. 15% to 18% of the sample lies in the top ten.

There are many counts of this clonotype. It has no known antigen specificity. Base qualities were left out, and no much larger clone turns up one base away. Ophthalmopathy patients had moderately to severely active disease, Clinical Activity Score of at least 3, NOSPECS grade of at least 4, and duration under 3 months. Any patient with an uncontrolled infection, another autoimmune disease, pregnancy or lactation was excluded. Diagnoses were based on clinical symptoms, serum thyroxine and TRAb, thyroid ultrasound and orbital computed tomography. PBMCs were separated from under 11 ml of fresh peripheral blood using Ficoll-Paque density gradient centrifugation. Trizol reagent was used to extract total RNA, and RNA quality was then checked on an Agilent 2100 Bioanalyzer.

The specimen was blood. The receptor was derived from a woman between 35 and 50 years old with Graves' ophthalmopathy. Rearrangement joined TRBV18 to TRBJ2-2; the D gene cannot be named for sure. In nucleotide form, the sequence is TGTGCCAGCTCACCACCGTTGATATACACCGGGGAGCTGTTTTTT. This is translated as CASSPPLIYTGELFF. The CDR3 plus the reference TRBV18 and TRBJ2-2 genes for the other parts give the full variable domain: NAGVMQNPRHLVRRRGQEARLRCSPMKGHSHVYWYRQLPEEGLKFMVYLQKENIIDESGMPKERFSAEFPKEGPSILRIQQVVRGDSAAYFCASSPPLIYTGELFFGEGSRLTVL.